Listed here is a single TCR beta chain. The data stem from a study of T cells in Graves' hyperthyroidism and ophthalmopathy. The CDR3 is 14 amino acids. The germline V gene has CDR1 LNHNV and CDR2 YYDKDF (reference sequence). V was cut by 1 base and J by 2 bases, with 8 bases left in between. Amplification of TCR beta CDR3 regions used RNA as the template. An initial round of RT-PCR targeting the TCR CDR3 relied on the HTBI primer set. TCRdb independently ran MiXCR on the multiplex PCR reads; one entry per CDR3 protein. This table holds about 640,000 distinct CDR3 sequences, around 20% found once. Sequenced: blood. This rearrangement joins TRBV15 to TRBJ1-1; unclear D gene. The receptor comes from a man aged 30-40 years with Graves' ophthalmopathy. The CDR3 nucleotides read TGTGCCACCAGCAGAGTTCAACCCAACACTGAAGCTTTCTTT. Translating it yields CATSRVQPNTEAFF.